This T cell receptor (beta chain) is drawn from a study of Ad26.COV2.S vaccination and SARS-CoV-2 variants. Documented treatment: 15 to 20 received Ad26.COV2.S at low or high dose, single or two shots; roughly 5 received placebo; per-sample allocation not given. Collection of the samples took place on day 63 after the first injection of vaccine or placebo. TCRdb's table, derived via immunoSEQ multiplex PCR, lists solely in-frame clones and lacks some. In the table there are about 350,000 clones, around 88% of which are singletons. Per germline, CDR1 SGHNT and CDR2 YYREEE (reference sequence). J was trimmed by 4 bases and V by 0 bases; bases with no gene match: 5. The CDR3 has 15 amino acids.

The starting material was peripheral blood, obtained in a trial of Ad26.COV2.S vaccine versus placebo. The chain couples TRBV5-4 to TRBJ2-3; 7 bases match TRBD1. The clonotype was recovered from a person between 18 and 65 years old who received the Ad26.COV2.S COVID-19 vaccine or a placebo. For the CDR3, the DNA is TGTGCCAGCAGCTTGGGACAGGGAGAGGCAGATACGCAGTATTTT. Protein sequence: CASSLGQGEADTQYF. Supplemented by reference TRBV5-4 and TRBJ2-3, the full variable domain reads ETGVTQSPTHLIKTRGQQVTLRCSSQSGHNTVSWYQQALGQGPQFIFQYYREEENGRGNFPPRFSGLQFPNYSSELNVNALELDDSALYLCASSLGQGEADTQYFGPGTRLTVL.